Sequencing of this T cell receptor (beta chain) was carried out in a study of immune cell composition in non-small cell lung cancer. For the study at large: Lung adenocarcinoma or squamous carcinoma made up most tumours. Study-wide results and caveats: Tumour-associated clones >0.5% occurred in 33% of adenocarcinomas, under 85% of squamous.

The CDR3 spans 16 residues. V lost 0 bases and J lost 5; bases outside the gene matches: 5. Germline values: CDR1 MGHRA, CDR2 YSYEKL. Profiled with immunoSEQ multiplex PCR; TCRdb holds only in-frame clones, not every one. The repertoire has about 4,900 clones, around 78% of them found once; the top ten carry over 9.5%. With regard to this clone: Its antigen is currently unknown.

The clonotype originates from a human donor with non-small cell lung cancer. The chain is built from TRBV4-1 and TRBJ1-4; 8 bases align to TRBD1. Sequenced material: lung tumor tissue. In DNA, the CDR3 is TGCGCCAGCAGCCAAGATCCTACAGGGGGAAATGAAAAACTGTTTTTT. Translating it yields CASSQDPTGGNEKLFF.